Following are 25 T cell receptor beta chains from one sample sequenced in a study of human thymus T cells (TCRdb year 2020). Library preparation was by the immunoSEQ multiplex PCR assay. Here the immuneACCESS table is served through TCRdb, limited to in-frame sequences with V and J called. Missing clones are a known gap in these copies; in checked studies unresolved V genes cover under half, and the rest lacks a known reason. This sample is represented by tens of thousands of clones; roughly 94% of them were singletons. The top ten clones comprise about 0.12% of the sample. What was sequenced was blood. All receptors come from a boy younger than two with a congenital heart defect but otherwise immunologically healthy.

The chain combines TRBV21-1 with TRBJ1-3. TRBV21-1 is assigned pseudogene status. The CDR3 totals 17 residues. The CDR3 DNA reads TGTGCCAGACTTAGCCCGGGACGGCCTAAAACTGGAAACACCATATATTTT. Protein: CARLSPGRPKTGNTIYF.

This rearrangement joins TRBV28 to TRBJ1-1, with D possibly being TRBD1 (5 bases). The germline V and J ends were trimmed by 10 bases and 5 bases, with 17 bases remaining between them. Germline V gene sequence: CDR1 MDHEN, CDR2 SYDVKM. This CDR3 region has 13 residues. Written as DNA, the CDR3 is TGTGCCACAGACCAAGAGGGGTATACTGAAGCTTTCTTT. It codes for CATDQEGYTEAFF.

CDR3 sequence (DNA): TGTGCCAGCAGCTTTGAGACAGGGAGAGGGACTGAAGCTTTCTTT. It encodes CASSFETGRGTEAFF. V and J are TRBV7-9 and TRBJ1-1; 7 bases are shared with TRBD1. The J segment lost 5 bases and the V segment lost 3 bases, leaving 9 bases of the junction unmatched. This CDR3 spans 15 amino acids. CDR1 is SEHNR and CDR2 is FQNEAQ in the germline V gene (reference sequence). Full variable domain (missing parts from reference TRBV7-9 and TRBJ1-1): DTGVSQNPRHKITKRGQNVTFRCDPISEHNRLYWYRQTLGQGPEFLTYFQNEAQLEKSRLLSDRFSAERPKGSFSTLEIQRTEQGDSAMYLCASSFETGRGTEAFFGQGTRLTVV.

The V call is TRBV27, the J call TRBJ1-6; possibly TRBD1 for D (5 bases). The CDR3 length is 16 residues. In germline, CDR1 is MNHEY, CDR2 SMNVEV (reference sequence). V shed 2 bases and J shed 2 bases, with 10 bases lying between them. CDR3 region: CASSLGQGAYNSPLHF. The CDR3, as DNA: TGTGCCAGCAGTTTAGGGCAGGGCGCCTATAATTCACCCCTCCACTTT.

The chain links TRBV6-1 to TRBJ1-1, with 12 bases lining up with TRBD1. The CDR3 is made up of 14 amino acids. Germline V lookup: CDR1 MNHNS, CDR2 SASEGT. The junction had 3 bases not matched to a gene; V was cut back by 6 bases and J by 4 bases. CDR3 protein: CASRGQGAGTEAFF. Written as DNA, the CDR3 is TGTGCCAGCAGGGGACAGGGGGCTGGCACTGAAGCTTTCTTT.

This rearrangement joins TRBV4-3 to TRBJ2-7, with D uncertain. Germline V gives CDR1 LGHNA, CDR2 YSLEER. The CDR3 consists of 15 residues. The V gene lost 0 bases and the J gene lost 4 bases, with 13 bases spanning the gap. The CDR3 spells CASSQDWLSPYEQYF. The DNA of the CDR3 is TGCGCCAGCAGCCAAGACTGGCTATCCCCATACGAGCAGTACTTC.

This chain joins TRBV19 and TRBJ1-1; no firm D call. The V gene lost 2 bases and the J gene lost 5 bases, with 12 bases spanning the gap. In germline, CDR1 is LNHDA, CDR2 SQIVND (reference sequence). The CDR3 runs to 14 residues. Here the CDR3 DNA reads TGTGCCAGTAGTATACTCCCGGATGAGACTGAAGCTTTCTTT. Its protein is CASSILPDETEAFF.

V is TRBV7-2 and J is TRBJ2-5; D ambiguous. The length of the CDR3 is 14 residues. V gave up 1 base and J gave up 7 bases, with 13 bases separating them. Per germline, CDR1 SGHTA and CDR2 FQGNSA. CDR3 amino acids: CASSLVGPLGTQYF. Here the CDR3 DNA reads TGTGCCAGCAGCTTAGTTGGTCCCTTGGGGACCCAGTACTTC.

The genes are TRBV7-3 and TRBJ2-3, with 9 bases matching TRBD2. The CDR3 length is 17 residues. CDR1 and CDR2 (germline): SGHTA, FQGTGA. After removal of 5 bases from V and 4 bases from J, the junction contained 13 bases not matched to a gene. The CDR3 loop is CASSQILSGSLPDTQYF. The CDR3 region has the DNA TGTGCCAGCAGCCAAATTCTTAGCGGGAGCCTTCCAGATACGCAGTATTTT.

The chain links TRBV28 to TRBJ2-2, with a weak D call TRBD1 (6 bases). Germline-derived CDR1 and CDR2 are MDHEN and SYDVKM. CDR3 length: 14 residues. Trimming stripped 4 bases from V and 2 bases from J, with 8 bases between. The CDR3 spells CASSSGQNTGELFF. In nucleotides, the CDR3 is TGTGCCAGCAGTTCGGGACAAAACACCGGGGAGCTGTTTTTT. The whole variable domain, remainder taken from reference TRBV28 and TRBJ2-2, is DVKVTQSSRYLVKRTGEKVFLECVQDMDHENMFWYRQDPGLGLRLIYFSYDVKMKEKGDIPEGYSVSREKKERFSLILESASTNQTSMYLCASSSGQNTGELFFGEGSRLTVL.

This chain uses TRBV28 with TRBJ1-2, with D unclear. V gave up 7 bases and J gave up 5 bases, with 11 bases separating them. The CDR3 loop spans 12 amino acids. CDR1 is MDHEN, CDR2 SYDVKM, per germline. Here the CDR3 reads CASKSTGYGYTF. The CDR3 coding sequence is TGTGCCAGCAAATCTACCGGGTATGGCTACACCTTC.

Only one count was recorded for this clone. This rearrangement joins TRBV5-1 to TRBJ2-7; D is possibly TRBD1 or TRBD2 (5 bases each). Trimming removed 4 bases from V and 0 bases from J, with 11 bases in between. CDR1 is SGHRS, CDR2 YFSETQ, per germline. The CDR3 extends over 14 amino acids. The CDR3 region is CASSRDGSSYEQYF. The CDR3, as DNA: TGCGCCAGCAGCAGGGACGGTAGCTCCTACGAGCAGTACTTC.

V usage is TRBV21-1 and J usage is TRBJ1-2. TRBV21-1 is a recognized pseudogene. The CDR3 runs to 12 residues. The CDR3 reads CASSKSGDGYTF. CDR3 nucleotide sequence: TGTGCCAGCAGCAAATCGGGGGATGGCTACACCTTC.

The genes are TRBV5-3 and TRBJ1-5; D uncertain. TRBV5-3 is flagged as an ORF with uncertain function. The CDR3 consists of 16 residues. With 4 bases removed from V and 3 bases from J, the gap between germline ends came to 17 bases. The CDR3 loop reads CARSRHAGAPNQPQHF. CDR3 nucleotide sequence: TGTGCCAGAAGCCGCCATGCGGGCGCGCCCAATCAGCCCCAGCATTTT.

For the CDR3, the DNA is TGCGCCAGCGGACGCCCTGGAAACACCATATATTTT. Translated: CASGRPGNTIYF. This chain joins TRBV10-2 and TRBJ1-3; D remains unclear. V was pared by 8 bases and J by 2 bases, with 7 bases between. The CDR3 spans 12 residues. CDR1 is WSHSY, CDR2 SAAADI, per germline.

The chain joins TRBV10-1 to TRBJ1-4; no clear D gene. Germline-derived CDR1 and CDR2 are WNHNN and SYGVQD (reference sequence). The V and J ends lost 4 bases and 0 bases respectively, with 3 bases between them. CDR3 length: 13 amino acids. The CDR3: CASSAATNEKLFF. The CDR3, as DNA: TGCGCCAGCAGTGCAGCAACTAATGAAAAACTGTTTTTT.

This rearrangement joins TRBV28 to TRBJ2-1, with D perhaps matching TRBD2 (7 bases). V lost 6 bases, J lost 2 bases, and 20 bases lay in between. Germline CDR1 is MDHEN and CDR2 is SYDVKM. The CDR3 sequence is 17 residues long. The CDR3 region is CASSLGPGGGPYNEQFF. DNA for the CDR3: TGTGCCAGCAGCCTGGGGCCGGGCGGGGGCCCCTACAATGAGCAGTTCTTC.

This rearrangement joins TRBV5-1 to TRBJ2-3; unclear D gene. The germline gives CDR1 SGHRS, CDR2 YFSETQ. V dropped 4 bases and J dropped 0 bases, with 3 bases sitting between them. The CDR3 consists of 12 residues. Written as DNA, the CDR3 is TGCGCCAGCAGCGTAAGCACAGATACGCAGTATTTT. It encodes CASSVSTDTQYF.

The chain has TRBV10-2 and TRBJ1-4; 8 bases agree with TRBD1. Unmatched junction bases numbered 6, after V lost 2 bases and J lost 4 bases. This CDR3 spans 16 amino acids. CDR1 and CDR2 from the germline V gene are WSHSY and SAAADI. CDR3 bases: TGCGCCAGCAGTGAGGGCAGGGGGCATATTAATGAAAAACTGTTTTTT. Its protein is CASSEGRGHINEKLFF.

The chain recombines TRBV18 with TRBJ1-1, with no clear D. Germline CDR1 is KGHSH and CDR2 is LQKENI. This CDR3 spans 17 amino acids. V was cut by 1 base and J by 3 bases, with 18 bases left in between. CDR3 loop: CASSPLITTIRDTEAFF. CDR3 DNA: TGTGCCAGCTCACCACTAATAACTACAATCCGGGACACTGAAGCTTTCTTT.

The CDR3 nucleotides are TGTGCCAGCAGTTCAGGACAGGGAAATGCCCACGAGCAGTACTTC. Its translation: CASSSGQGNAHEQYF. The genes are TRBV28 and TRBJ2-7; TRBD1 matches at 8 bases. V was clipped by 4 bases and J by 5 bases; unmatched bases: 10. CDR3 size: 15 residues. Germline lookup yields CDR1 MDHEN and CDR2 SYDVKM.

This clone was observed once. This CDR3 reads CASSEMRGTYNEQFF. CDR3 DNA: TGCGCCAGCAGTGAAATGCGGGGGACCTACAATGAGCAGTTCTTC. The rearrangement links TRBV10-1 to TRBJ2-1; 7 bases are a match to TRBD2. The trim removed 3 bases at V and 2 bases at J, leaving 4 bases unmatched. The CDR3 is 15 residues long. Germline CDR1 is WNHNN and CDR2 is SYGVQD (reference sequence).

J is TRBJ2-7 and V is TRBV2, with unresolved D. The CDR3 is 11 residues long. Trimming pared 3 bases from V and 0 bases from J, leaving 0 bases between. The V gene's germline CDR1 is SNHLY and CDR2 FYNNEI. CDR3 sequence: CASSDSYEQYF. The CDR3 DNA follows: TGTGCCAGCAGTGACTCCTACGAGCAGTACTTC.

The rearrangement uses TRBV5-6 and TRBJ2-2; D possibly corresponds to TRBD2 (5 bases). The CDR3 is 13 amino acids. Germline assignment: CDR1 SGHDT and CDR2 YYEEEE. V lost 0 bases and J 6 bases, leaving 6 bases between the germline ends. The CDR3 region is CASSLGGPGELFF. CDR3 DNA: TGTGCCAGCAGCTTGGGAGGGCCCGGGGAGCTGTTTTTT.

The J gene is TRBJ2-3, the V gene TRBV7-9; D gene unclear. This CDR3 spans 14 amino acids. Trimming removed 2 bases from V and 5 bases from J, with 11 bases in between. In germline, CDR1 is SEHNR, CDR2 FQNEAQ (reference sequence). CDR3 loop: CASSLLTPGDTQYF. The CDR3 DNA follows: TGTGCCAGCAGCTTACTGACTCCCGGAGATACGCAGTATTTT.